These T cell receptor beta chains were read from a single sample in a study of regulatory T cells in long-lasting Graves disease. One entry per CDR3 protein results from TCRdb running MiXCR on the multiplex PCR reads. Seen here are around 400,000 distinct CDR3 sequences, around 16% observed once, and the top ten hold approximately 7.8%. The data also belong to a second study, concerning T cells in Graves' hyperthyroidism and ophthalmopathy.

Sequences were derived from peripheral blood mononuclear cells (PBMCs), sampled at new diagnosis, from a patient treated with antithyroid drugs. These receptor sequences come from a woman between 40 and 50 years old with Graves disease. CDR3s include the opening cysteine and the closing phenylalanine or tryptophan. D genes are given only for firm matches. Rows may omit the clone size; those that give it use once, few, many or a size class.

D,size,J,V,DNA,CDR3
-,many,TRBJ2-2,TRBV29-1,TGCAGCGTTGAAGGTGTTCGCCCCGGGGAGCTGTTTTTT,CSVEGVRPGELFF
TRBD1,-,TRBJ1-4,TRBV7-9,TGTGCCAGCAGCCCCGGACAGGCGACTAGGGAAAAACTGTTTTTT,CASSPGQATREKLFF
TRBD1,few,TRBJ2-4,TRBV5-4,TGTGCCAGCAGCCCCCCGGGACAGGGAACAAACATTCAGTACTTC,CASSPPGQGTNIQYF
-,few,TRBJ2-7,TRBV11-2,TGTGCCAGCAGCCAAGATGGCCACGAGCAGTACTTC,CASSQDGHEQYF
TRBD1,many,TRBJ2-1,TRBV7-2,TGTGCCAGCAGCCCCCGGGGACAGTACTACAATGAGCAGTTCTTC,CASSPRGQYYNEQFF
-,-,TRBJ1-5,TRBV19,TGTGCCAGTAGTATTTTGGAGAATCAGCCCCAGCATTTT,CASSILENQPQHF
-,many,TRBJ2-7,TRBV28,TGTGCCAGCAGTAGCCATAGCCCCTACGAGCAGTACTTC,CASSSHSPYEQYF
-,few,TRBJ2-5,TRBV4-1,TGCGCCAGCAGCCAGCGTGGGGGCGAAGAGACCCAGTACTTC,CASSQRGGEETQYF
-,many,TRBJ2-1,TRBV20-1,TGCAGTGCTAGGGCCTTAAGTGAGCAGTTCTTC,CSARALSEQFF
-,many,TRBJ2-7,TRBV11-2,TGTGCCAGCAGCTTAGTGGGCAGATCCTACGAGCAGTACTTC,CASSLVGRSYEQYF
TRBD2,many,TRBJ2-5,TRBV13,TGTGCCAGCAGCGGGCCCGGGACTAGCGGGAGAGTTAGGGAGACCCAGTACTTC,CASSGPGTSGRVRETQYF
TRBD1,many,TRBJ2-5,TRBV2,TGTGCCAGCAGTGGGGACAGTGGGCGGGCTAGTTGGGAGACCCAGTACTTC,CASSGDSGRASWETQYF
TRBD2,-,TRBJ2-2,TRBV4-1,TGCGCCAGCAGCCAAGCGGGACTAGCGGACAACACCGGGGAGCTGTTTTTT,CASSQAGLADNTGELFF
-,many,TRBJ2-2,TRBV14,TGTGCCAGCAGCCAAGAGTATATCGGGGAGCTGTTTTTT,CASSQEYIGELFF
-,-,TRBJ1-5,TRBV20-1,TGCAGTGCTAGAGAAAAGGGTTATAGCAATCAGCCCCAGCATTTT,CSAREKGYSNQPQHF
-,few,TRBJ2-7,TRBV19,TGTGCCAGTAGTCTAAACAGACGCGAGCAGTACTTC,CASSLNRREQYF
-,many,TRBJ2-1,TRBV7-2,TGTGCCAGCAGCTTCCAAGGGGGGCATTCCTACAATGAGCAGTTCTTC,CASSFQGGHSYNEQFF
-,few,TRBJ2-7,TRBV5-1,TGCGCCAGCAGCTTTCACCCGCCCTCCGGGGAGCAGTACTTC,CASSFHPPSGEQYF
-,many,TRBJ2-2,TRBV6-5,TGTGCCAGCAGTTACTCCCCTGAACCAAACACCGGGGAGCTGTTTTTT,CASSYSPEPNTGELFF
-,few,TRBJ2-6,TRBV9,TGTGCCAGCACCCAGGGGGGTTCTGGGGCCAACGTCCTGACTTTC,CASTQGGSGANVLTF
-,many,TRBJ2-3,TRBV12-3/TRBV12-4,TGTGCCAGCAGTTTACTAGCGTCGGATACGCAGTATTTT,CASSLLASDTQYF
-,-,TRBJ2-1,TRBV19,TGTGCCAGTAGTTTCGGGGGAGGTAGTGAGCAGTTCTTC,CASSFGGGSEQFF
TRBD2,few,TRBJ2-5,TRBV7-6,TGTGCCAGCAGCTTAGGACTAGCGGGAGTATGGGGTGAGACCCAGTACTTC,CASSLGLAGVWGETQYF
TRBD1,many,TRBJ1-1,TRBV11-2,TGTGCCAGCAGCCGGGGACAGTCGAACACTGAAGCTTTCTTT,CASSRGQSNTEAFF
TRBD2,many,TRBJ2-1,TRBV3-1,TGTGCCAGCAGCCAGACGGGACTAGGATACAATGAGCAGTTCTTC,CASSQTGLGYNEQFF
TRBD2,-,TRBJ2-1,TRBV20-1,TGCAGTGCTAGAGGAGAGCGCGGGGGTGATGAGCAGTTCTTC,CSARGERGGDEQFF
TRBD1,many,TRBJ2-7,TRBV9,TGTGCCAGCAGCGCAGGGACAGCCACCTACGAGCAGTACTTC,CASSAGTATYEQYF
-,many,TRBJ2-1,TRBV18,TGTGCCAGCTCACCACTATGGGTTAATGAGCAGTTCTTC,CASSPLWVNEQFF
-,-,TRBJ2-2,TRBV29-1,TGCAGCGTTGGTGGGGTCACCGGGGAGCTGTTTTTT,CSVGGVTGELFF
-,many,TRBJ2-7,TRBV28,TGTGCCAGCAGTTTATTAGTCGCTGAGGAGCAGTACTTC,CASSLLVAEEQYF
TRBD1,-,TRBJ1-6,TRBV28,TGTGCCAGCAGTTTAGACAGGGGGTCCTCCTATAATTCACCCCTCCACTTT,CASSLDRGSSYNSPLHF
TRBD1,-,TRBJ2-7,TRBV4-3,TGCGCCAGCAGCCAAGATCTTGCAGGACAGGGCTACGAGCAGTACTTC,CASSQDLAGQGYEQYF
-,many,TRBJ2-7,TRBV11-2,TGTGCCAGCAGCTTACTAGCGCTCCCAACCTACGAGCAGTACTTC,CASSLLALPTYEQYF
TRBD1,many,TRBJ1-5,TRBV28,TGTGCCAGCGCAACCTTATCCTCCCGGGACAGGGGCCGTAGTAGCAATCAGCCCCAGCATTTT,CASATLSSRDRGRSSNQPQHF
-,many,TRBJ1-3,TRBV9,TGTGCCAGCAGCGGAATACAGGGAAACTCTGGAAACACCATATATTTT,CASSGIQGNSGNTIYF
TRBD1,-,TRBJ1-4,TRBV18,TGTGCCAGCTCGCTCGGAACTCAGGGACAGGGGGCAGAAAAACTGTTTTTT,CASSLGTQGQGAEKLFF